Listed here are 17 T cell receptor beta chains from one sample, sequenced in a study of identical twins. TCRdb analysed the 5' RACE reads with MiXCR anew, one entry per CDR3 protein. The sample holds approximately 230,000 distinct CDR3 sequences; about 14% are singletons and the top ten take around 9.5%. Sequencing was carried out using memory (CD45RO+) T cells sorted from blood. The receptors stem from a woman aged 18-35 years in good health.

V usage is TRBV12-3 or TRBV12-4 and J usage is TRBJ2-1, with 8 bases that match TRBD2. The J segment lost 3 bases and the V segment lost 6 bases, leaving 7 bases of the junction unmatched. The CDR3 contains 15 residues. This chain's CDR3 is CASSPRGASYNEQFF. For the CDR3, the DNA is TGTGCCAGCAGCCCGCGGGGGGCGAGCTACAATGAGCAGTTCTTC.

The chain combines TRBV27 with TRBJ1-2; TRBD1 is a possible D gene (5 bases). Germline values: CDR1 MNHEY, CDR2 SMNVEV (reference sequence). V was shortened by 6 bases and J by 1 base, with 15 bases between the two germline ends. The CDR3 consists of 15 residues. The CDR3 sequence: CASSPTGTVNYGYTF. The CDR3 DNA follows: TGTGCCAGCAGCCCAACCGGGACGGTTAACTATGGCTACACCTTC.

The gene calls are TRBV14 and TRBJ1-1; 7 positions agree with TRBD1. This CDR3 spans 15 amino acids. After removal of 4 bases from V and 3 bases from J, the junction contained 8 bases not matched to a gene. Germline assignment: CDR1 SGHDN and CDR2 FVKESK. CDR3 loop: CASSPHRGGHTEAFF. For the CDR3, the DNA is TGTGCCAGCAGCCCTCACAGGGGAGGCCACACTGAAGCTTTCTTT.

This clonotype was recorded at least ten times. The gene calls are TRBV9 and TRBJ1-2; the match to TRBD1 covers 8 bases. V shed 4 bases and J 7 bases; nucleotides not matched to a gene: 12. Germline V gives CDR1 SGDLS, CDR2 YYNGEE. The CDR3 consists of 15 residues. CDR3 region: CASSPRTGQGGGYTF. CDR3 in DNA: TGTGCCAGCAGCCCACGGACCGGACAGGGAGGTGGCTACACCTTC.

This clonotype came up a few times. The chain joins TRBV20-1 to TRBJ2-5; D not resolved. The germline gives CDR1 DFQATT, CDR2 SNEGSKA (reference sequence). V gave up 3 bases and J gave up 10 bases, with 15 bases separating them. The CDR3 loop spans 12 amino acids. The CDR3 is CSARPSGGDQYF. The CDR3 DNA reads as TGCAGTGCTAGGCCTTCGGGCGGAGACCAGTACTTC.

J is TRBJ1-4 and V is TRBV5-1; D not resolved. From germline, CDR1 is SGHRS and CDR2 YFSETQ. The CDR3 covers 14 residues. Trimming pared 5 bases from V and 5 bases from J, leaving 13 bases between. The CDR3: CASSPANLNEKLFF. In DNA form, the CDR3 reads TGCGCCAGCAGTCCTGCTAATCTGAATGAAAAACTGTTTTTT.

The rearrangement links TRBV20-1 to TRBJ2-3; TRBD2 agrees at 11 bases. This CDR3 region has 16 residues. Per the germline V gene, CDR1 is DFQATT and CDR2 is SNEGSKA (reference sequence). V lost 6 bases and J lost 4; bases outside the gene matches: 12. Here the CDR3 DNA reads TGCAGTGCCAACCGCGTAGCGGGAGGGCGGGCAGATACGCAGTATTTT. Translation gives CSANRVAGGRADTQYF.

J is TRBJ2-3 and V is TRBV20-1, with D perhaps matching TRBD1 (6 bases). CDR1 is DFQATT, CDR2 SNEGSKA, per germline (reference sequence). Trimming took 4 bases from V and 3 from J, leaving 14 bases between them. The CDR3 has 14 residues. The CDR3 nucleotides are TGCAGTGCTATAGGGACATGGAGGACAGATACGCAGTATTTT. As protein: CSAIGTWRTDTQYF.

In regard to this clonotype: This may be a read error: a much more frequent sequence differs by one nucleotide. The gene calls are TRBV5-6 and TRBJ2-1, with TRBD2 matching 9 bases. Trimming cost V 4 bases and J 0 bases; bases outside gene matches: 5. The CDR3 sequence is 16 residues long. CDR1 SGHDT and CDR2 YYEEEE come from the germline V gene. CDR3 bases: TGTGCCAGCAGCCCGACTAGCGGAAGCTCCTACAATGAGCAGTTCTTC. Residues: CASSPTSGSSYNEQFF.

CDR3 bases: TGCGCCAGCAGCTTCGCGGGGGCATGGGATGAGCAGTTCTTC. Its protein is CASSFAGAWDEQFF. The chain couples TRBV5-1 to TRBJ2-1; the D gene is possibly TRBD2 (7 bases). CDR3 length: 14 amino acids. The germline gives CDR1 SGHRS, CDR2 YFSETQ. The V and J ends lost 2 bases and 8 bases respectively, with 14 bases between them.

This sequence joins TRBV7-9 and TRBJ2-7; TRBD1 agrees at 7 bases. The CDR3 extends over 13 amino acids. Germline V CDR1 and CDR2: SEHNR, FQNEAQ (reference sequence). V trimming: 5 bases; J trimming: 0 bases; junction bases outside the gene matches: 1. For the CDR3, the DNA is TGTGCCAGCAGCCGGGACAGCTCCTACGAGCAGTACTTC. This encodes CASSRDSSYEQYF.

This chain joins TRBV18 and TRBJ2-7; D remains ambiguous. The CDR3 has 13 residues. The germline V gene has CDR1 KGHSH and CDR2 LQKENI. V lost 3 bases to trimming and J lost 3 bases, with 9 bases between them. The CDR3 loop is CASSPRPFYEQYF. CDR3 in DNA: TGTGCCAGCTCACCGAGGCCGTTCTACGAGCAGTACTTC.

As DNA, the CDR3 is TGCAGTGCGCGAGCGGGAGTCTACAATGAGCAGTTCTTC. Translated: CSARAGVYNEQFF. This chain links TRBV20-1 with TRBJ2-1, with 8 nucleotides matching TRBD2. The CDR3 has 13 amino acids. The V and J ends lost 6 bases and 3 bases, in that order; junction bases with no gene match: 4. Germline CDR1 is DFQATT and CDR2 is SNEGSKA (reference sequence).

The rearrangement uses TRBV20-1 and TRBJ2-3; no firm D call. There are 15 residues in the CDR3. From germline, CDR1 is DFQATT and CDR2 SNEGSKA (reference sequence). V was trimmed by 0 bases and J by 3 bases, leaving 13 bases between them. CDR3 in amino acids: CSARDLDRNTDTQYF. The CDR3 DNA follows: TGCAGTGCTAGAGATCTGGATCGCAATACAGATACGCAGTATTTT.

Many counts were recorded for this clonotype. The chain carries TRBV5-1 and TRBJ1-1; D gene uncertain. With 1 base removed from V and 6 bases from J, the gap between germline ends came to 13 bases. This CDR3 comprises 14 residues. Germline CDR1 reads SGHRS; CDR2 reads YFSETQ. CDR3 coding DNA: TGCGCCAGCAGCTTGAAACCCACCGGGGCTGAAGCTTTCTTT. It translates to CASSLKPTGAEAFF.

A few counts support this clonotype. The CDR3 nucleotides read TGTGCCAGCAGTACCACAGGCGGCGGTAATGAAAAACTGTTTTTT. The encoded protein is CASSTTGGGNEKLFF. The chain employs TRBV6-1 and TRBJ1-4; D possibly corresponds to TRBD1 (5 bases). Trimming stripped 5 bases from V and 4 bases from J, with 14 bases between. The CDR3 runs 15 residues. The germline CDR1 and CDR2 sequences are MNHNS and SASEGT.

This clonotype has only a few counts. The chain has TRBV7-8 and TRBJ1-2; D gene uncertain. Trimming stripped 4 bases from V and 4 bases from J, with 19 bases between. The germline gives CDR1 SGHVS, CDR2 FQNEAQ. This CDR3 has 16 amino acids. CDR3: CASSSPRRGGIYGYTF. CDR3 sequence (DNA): TGTGCCAGCAGCTCCCCCCGTCGGGGAGGTATCTATGGCTACACCTTC.